The next 2 T cell receptor beta chains were all read from a single sample in a study of T cell responses to AZD1222 COVID-19 vaccine. TCRdb's table, derived via immunoSEQ multiplex PCR, lists solely in-frame clones and lacks some. The data show 160,000 or so clones, about 87% seen once. The sequenced sample was peripheral blood, obtained 28 days after the second AZD1222 dose. The receptor set was obtained from an adult who received the AZD1222 COVID-19 vaccine.

This clone was observed a single time. The chain links TRBV9 to TRBJ2-1; either TRBD1 or TRBD2 may supply D (5 bases each). The CDR3 runs 11 residues. With 7 bases removed from V and 7 bases from J, the gap between germline ends came to 9 bases. Germline loops: CDR1 SGDLS, CDR2 YYNGEE. CDR3 in amino acids: CASEGKNEQFF. Here the CDR3 DNA reads TGTGCCAGCGAGGGGAAAAATGAGCAGTTCTTC.

The J gene is TRBJ1-1, the V gene TRBV3-1 (or the pseudogene TRBV3-2); D uncertain. With 2 bases removed from V and 4 bases from J, the gap between germline ends came to 8 bases. The CDR3 sequence is 13 residues long. From germline, CDR1 is LGHDT and CDR2 YNNKEL (reference sequence). CDR3 protein: CASSQFRGTEAFF. CDR3 nucleotides: TGTGCCAGCAGCCAATTCCGTGGCACTGAAGCTTTCTTT.